This T cell receptor beta chain was profiled in a study of Ad26.COV2.S vaccination and SARS-CoV-2 variants. V was clipped by 5 bases and J by 0 bases; unmatched bases: 6. The CDR3 totals 18 residues. The germline CDR1 and CDR2 sequences are SNHLY and FYNNEI. Treatment in this sample: roughly 20 received Ad26.COV2.S at low or high dose, single or two shots; several received placebo; per-sample allocation not given. Sampling occurred on day 63 after the first vaccine or placebo injection. Repertoires were generated with immunoSEQ multiplex PCR, while TCRdb's copy carries only in-frame clones and drops some. The table shows approximately 300,000 clones, with just over 85% occurring only once. This clone appeared once.

The source material was peripheral blood, sampled in a trial of Ad26.COV2.S vaccine versus placebo. The TCR sequence derives from a person aged 18 to 65 who received the Ad26.COV2.S COVID-19 vaccine or a placebo. V gene TRBV2 combines with J gene TRBJ2-1; 14 bases map to TRBD2. Here the CDR3 reads CASSWTSGGQSSYNEQFF. The CDR3 nucleotides read TGTGCCAGCAGTTGGACTAGCGGGGGGCAGAGCTCCTACAATGAGCAGTTCTTC.